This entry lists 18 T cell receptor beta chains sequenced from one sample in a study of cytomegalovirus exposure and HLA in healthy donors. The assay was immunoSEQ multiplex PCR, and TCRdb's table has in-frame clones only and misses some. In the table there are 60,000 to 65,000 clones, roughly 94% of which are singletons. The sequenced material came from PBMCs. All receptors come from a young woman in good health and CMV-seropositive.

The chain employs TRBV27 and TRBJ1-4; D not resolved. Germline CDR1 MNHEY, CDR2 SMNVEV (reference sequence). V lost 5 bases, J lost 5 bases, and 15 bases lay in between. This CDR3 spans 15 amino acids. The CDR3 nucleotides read TGTGCCAGCAGTCCCCGGGTGTTATCGAATGAAAAACTGTTTTTT. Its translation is CASSPRVLSNEKLFF.

CDR3 coding DNA: TGTGCCAGCAGAATAAACAGGGGGGGAAGTTCACCCCTCCACTTT. This gives the protein CASRINRGGSSPLHF. The chain recombines TRBV6-6 with TRBJ1-6, with 8 bases identical to TRBD1. Germline V gives CDR1 MNHNY, CDR2 SVGAGI (reference sequence). V dropped 6 bases and J dropped 9; count of bases not matched to a gene: 10. CDR3 size: 15 residues.

The CDR3 coding sequence is TGTGCCAGCAGTCGACAGGGAACCGGAGACAATGAGCAGTTCTTC. This gives the protein CASSRQGTGDNEQFF. The chain recombines TRBV11-2 with TRBJ2-1; TRBD1 aligns across 7 bases. This CDR3 has 15 residues. Germline V lookup: CDR1 SGHAT, CDR2 FQNNGV. Unmatched junction bases numbered 10, after V lost 6 bases and J lost 5 bases.

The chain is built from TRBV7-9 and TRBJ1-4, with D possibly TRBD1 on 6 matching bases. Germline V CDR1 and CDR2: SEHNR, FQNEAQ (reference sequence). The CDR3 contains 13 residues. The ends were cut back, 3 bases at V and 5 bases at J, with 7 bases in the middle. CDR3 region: CASSFDRNEKLFF. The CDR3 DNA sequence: TGTGCCAGCAGCTTCGACAGGAATGAAAAACTGTTTTTT.

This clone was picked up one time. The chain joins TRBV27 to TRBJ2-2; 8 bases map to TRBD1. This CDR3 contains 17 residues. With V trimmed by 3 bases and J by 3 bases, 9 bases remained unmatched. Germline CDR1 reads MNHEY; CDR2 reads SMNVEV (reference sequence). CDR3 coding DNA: TGTGCCAGCAGTTTCGGGGGATACAGGGGGTACACCGGGGAGCTGTTTTTT. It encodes CASSFGGYRGYTGELFF.

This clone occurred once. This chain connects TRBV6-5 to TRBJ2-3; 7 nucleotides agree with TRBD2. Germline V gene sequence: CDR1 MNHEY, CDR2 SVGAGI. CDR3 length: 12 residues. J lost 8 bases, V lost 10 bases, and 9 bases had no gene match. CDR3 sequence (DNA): TGTGCCACGGCGGGGGAGCAGGGTACGCAGTATTTT. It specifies CATAGEQGTQYF.

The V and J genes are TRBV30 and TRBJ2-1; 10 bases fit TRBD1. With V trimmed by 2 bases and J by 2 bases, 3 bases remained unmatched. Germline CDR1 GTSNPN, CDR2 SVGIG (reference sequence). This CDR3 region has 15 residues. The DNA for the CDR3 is TGTGCCTGGAGTAGCGGGACAGGGGCCTACAATGAGCAGTTCTTC. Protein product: CAWSSGTGAYNEQFF. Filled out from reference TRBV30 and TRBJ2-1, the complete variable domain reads SQTIHQWPATLVQPVGSPLSLECTVEGTSNPNLYWYRQAAGRGLQLLFYSVGIGQISSEVPQNLSASRPQDRQFILSSKKLLLSDSGFYLCAWSSGTGAYNEQFFGPGTRLTVL.

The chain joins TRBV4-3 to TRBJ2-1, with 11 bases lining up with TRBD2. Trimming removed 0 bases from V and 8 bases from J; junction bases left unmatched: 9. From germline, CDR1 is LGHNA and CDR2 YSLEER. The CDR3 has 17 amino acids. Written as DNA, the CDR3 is TGCGCCAGCAGCCAAGATCGGGGTAGCGGGGGGGCTTATGAGCAGTTCTTC. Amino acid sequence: CASSQDRGSGGAYEQFF.

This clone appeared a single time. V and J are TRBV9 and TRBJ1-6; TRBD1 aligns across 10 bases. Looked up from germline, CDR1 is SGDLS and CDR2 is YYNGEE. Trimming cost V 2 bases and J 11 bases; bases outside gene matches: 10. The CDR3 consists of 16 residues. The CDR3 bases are TGTGCCAGCAGCGTCTCTCCGACAGGGGGCAATCCACCCCTCCACTTT. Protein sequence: CASSVSPTGGNPPLHF. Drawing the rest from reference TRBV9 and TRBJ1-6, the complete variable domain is DSGVTQTPKHLITATGQRVTLRCSPRSGDLSVYWYQQSLDQGLQFLIQYYNGEERAKGNILERFSAQQFPDLHSELNLSSLELGDSALYFCASSVSPTGGNPPLHFGNGTRLTVT.

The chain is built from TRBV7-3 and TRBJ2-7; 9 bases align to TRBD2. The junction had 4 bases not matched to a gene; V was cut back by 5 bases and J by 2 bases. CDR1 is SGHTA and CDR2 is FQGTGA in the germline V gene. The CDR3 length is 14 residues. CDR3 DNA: TGTGCCAGCAGCCAAGCGGGAGGTCCCTACGAGCAGTACTTC. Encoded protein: CASSQAGGPYEQYF.

CDR3 loop: CASSIPTGPANYGYTF. The CDR3 DNA reads TGTGCCAGTAGTATACCGACAGGACCCGCTAACTATGGCTACACCTTC. The J gene is TRBJ1-2, the V gene TRBV19; a weak D match, TRBD1 (6 bases). Trimming shortened V by 2 bases and J by 0 bases, and 13 bases separated the two germline ends. The CDR3 totals 16 residues. The germline CDR1 and CDR2 sequences are LNHDA and SQIVND (reference sequence).

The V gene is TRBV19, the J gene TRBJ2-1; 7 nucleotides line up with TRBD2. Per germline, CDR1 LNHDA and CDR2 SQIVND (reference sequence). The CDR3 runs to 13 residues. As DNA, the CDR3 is TGTACCTTGCGGCTAGCGGAAACCAAGGGGCAGTTCTTC. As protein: CTLRLAETKGQFF.

The CDR3 DNA is TGTGCCAGCAGTTTTATTTTGGGGCCTAGCAATCAGCCCCAGCATTTT. Its protein is CASSFILGPSNQPQHF. The rearrangement links TRBV28 to TRBJ1-5; D possibly corresponds to TRBD1 (5 bases). In germline, CDR1 is MDHEN, CDR2 SYDVKM. The CDR3 covers 16 residues. V was trimmed by 3 bases and J by 0 bases, leaving 12 bases between them.

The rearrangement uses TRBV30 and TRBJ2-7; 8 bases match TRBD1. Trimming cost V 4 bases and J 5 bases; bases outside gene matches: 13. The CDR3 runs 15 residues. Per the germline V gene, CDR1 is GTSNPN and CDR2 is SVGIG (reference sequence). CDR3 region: CAWNSDDRGSDEQYF. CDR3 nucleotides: TGTGCCTGGAATTCGGATGACAGGGGATCTGACGAGCAGTACTTC.

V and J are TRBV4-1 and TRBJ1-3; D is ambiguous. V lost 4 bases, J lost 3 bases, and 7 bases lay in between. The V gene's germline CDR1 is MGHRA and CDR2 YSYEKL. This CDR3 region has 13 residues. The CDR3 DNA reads TGCGCCAGCAGCCCCATGTTTGGAAACACCATATATTTT. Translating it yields CASSPMFGNTIYF.

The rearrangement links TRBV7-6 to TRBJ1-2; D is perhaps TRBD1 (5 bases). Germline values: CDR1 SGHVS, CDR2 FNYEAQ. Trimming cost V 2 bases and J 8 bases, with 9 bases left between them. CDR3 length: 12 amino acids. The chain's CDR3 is CASSLQGAGYTF. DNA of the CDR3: TGTGCCAGCAGCTTACAGGGTGCGGGCTACACCTTC.

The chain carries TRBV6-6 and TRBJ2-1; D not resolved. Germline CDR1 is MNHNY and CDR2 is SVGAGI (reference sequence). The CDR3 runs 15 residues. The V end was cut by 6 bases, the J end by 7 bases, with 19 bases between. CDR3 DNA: TGTGCCAGCAGGCCCTTTGTTTCAGAGGCGAATGAGCAGTTCTTC. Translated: CASRPFVSEANEQFF.

The CDR3 reads CASSPGQGAPTGELFF. The CDR3 DNA reads TGCGCCAGCAGCCCCGGACAGGGGGCGCCGACCGGGGAGCTGTTTTTT. This chain uses TRBV5-1 with TRBJ2-2, with 11 bases identical to TRBD1. From germline, CDR1 is SGHRS and CDR2 YFSETQ. V was pared by 4 bases and J by 5 bases, with 7 bases of the junction left unmatched. This CDR3 spans 16 amino acids.